A single sample gave rise to the 18 T cell receptor beta chains below, sequenced in a study of shared clonotypes between healthy human individuals. Positive CCR7 selection of CD45RO-negative cells yielded the naive CD8 cells, and terminally differentiated effector memory CD45RA+ cells were excluded. TCRdb keeps only in-frame clones here, not all; method: immunoSEQ multiplex PCR. The table has 700,000 to 950,000 clones, around 96% seen once. Material for sequencing was naive CD8+ T cells sorted from blood. The receptor set was obtained from a man aged 25 to 45 in good health.

The genes are TRBV9 and TRBJ2-1, with 11 bases fitting TRBD2. Germline assignment: CDR1 SGDLS and CDR2 YYNGEE. Germline trimming cut 4 bases from V and 6 bases from J; bases unmatched to any gene: 12. The CDR3 is made up of 17 amino acids. The CDR3 DNA follows: TGTGCCAGCAGCCGGCCCCAGGGTAGCGGGAGGGTCAATGAGCAGTTCTTC. Amino acid sequence: CASSRPQGSGRVNEQFF.

V gene TRBV6-1 combines with J gene TRBJ2-3; D remains ambiguous. The CDR3 spans 15 residues. V was trimmed by 3 bases and J by 2 bases, leaving 12 bases between them. The V gene's germline CDR1 is MNHNS and CDR2 SASEGT. The CDR3 loop reads CASSDGQRFTDTQYF. DNA for the CDR3: TGTGCCAGCAGTGATGGGCAGCGCTTCACAGATACGCAGTATTTT.

V and J are TRBV5-5 and TRBJ2-1, with 7 bases that match TRBD2. The CDR3 length is 15 residues. The J segment lost 8 bases and the V segment lost 4 bases, leaving 12 bases of the junction unmatched. The germline V gene has CDR1 SGHKS and CDR2 YYEKEE (reference sequence). CDR3 loop: CASSQGGGGWDEQFF. The CDR3 DNA reads TGTGCCAGCAGCCAAGGCGGGGGAGGATGGGATGAGCAGTTCTTC.

This chain joins TRBV15 and TRBJ1-1; D remains unclear. The CDR3 sequence is 15 residues long. V lost 0 bases and J 4 bases, leaving 12 bases between the germline ends. The germline gives CDR1 LNHNV, CDR2 YYDKDF (reference sequence). The CDR3 nucleotides are TGTGCCACCAGCAGAGATCGAGGCAGGCTCACTGAAGCTTTCTTT. Protein: CATSRDRGRLTEAFF. The complete variable domain, with remaining parts taken from reference TRBV15 and TRBJ1-1, reads DAMVIQNPRYQVTQFGKPVTLSCSQTLNHNVMYWYQQKSSQAPKLLFHYYDKDFNNEADTPDNFQSRRPNTSFCFLDIRSPGLGDTAMYLCATSRDRGRLTEAFFGQGTRLTVV.

A word on this clone: Other DNA sequences of this sample code for an identical CDR3. The chain employs TRBV9 and TRBJ1-1; D is unclear. This CDR3 is 13 amino acids long. Germline values: CDR1 SGDLS, CDR2 YYNGEE. V gave up 0 bases and J gave up 2 bases, with 5 bases separating them. CDR3 region: CASSVGPNTEAFF. Written as DNA, the CDR3 is TGTGCCAGCAGCGTAGGACCCAACACTGAAGCTTTCTTT. The entire variable domain, with the rest obtained from reference TRBV9 and TRBJ1-1, is as follows: DSGVTQTPKHLITATGQRVTLRCSPRSGDLSVYWYQQSLDQGLQFLIQYYNGEERAKGNILERFSAQQFPDLHSELNLSSLELGDSALYFCASSVGPNTEAFFGQGTRLTVV.

The gene calls are TRBV5-4 and TRBJ2-3; the match to TRBD2 covers 7 bases. Germline V lookup: CDR1 SGHNT, CDR2 YYREEE (reference sequence). The trim removed 6 bases at V and 2 bases at J, leaving 3 bases unmatched. There are 13 residues in the CDR3. In nucleotides, the CDR3 is TGTGCCAGCACTGGGGGGGACACAGATACGCAGTATTTT. This codes for CASTGGDTDTQYF.

The chain combines TRBV4-1 with TRBJ2-7; perhaps D is TRBD1 or TRBD2 (5 bases each). The V gene's germline CDR1 is MGHRA and CDR2 YSYEKL. The V and J ends lost 4 bases and 2 bases respectively, with 15 bases between them. The CDR3 runs 15 residues. CDR3 coding DNA: TGCGCCAGCAGCCGAACCGGGACGGGGACCTACGAGCAGTACTTC. Translation gives CASSRTGTGTYEQYF.

The chain carries TRBV28 and TRBJ2-2; 9 nucleotides align to TRBD1. The V gene's germline CDR1 is MDHEN and CDR2 SYDVKM. V lost 8 bases, J lost 5 bases, and 6 bases stayed unmatched. The CDR3 length is 14 residues. The CDR3 nucleotides read TGTGCCAGCGCCGGGACAGGGAGGACCGGGGAGCTGTTTTTT. It yields the protein CASAGTGRTGELFF.

The rearrangement links TRBV4-1 to TRBJ2-1, with 11 bases fitting TRBD2. Germline CDR1 and CDR2: MGHRA and YSYEKL. The CDR3 is 17 residues long. V shed 0 bases and J 8 bases; nucleotides not matched to a gene: 9. The CDR3 reads CASSQDQGASGRHEQFF. DNA of the CDR3: TGCGCCAGCAGCCAAGACCAGGGTGCTAGCGGGAGGCATGAGCAGTTCTTC.

This chain joins TRBV18 and TRBJ2-7, with D unclear. The V end was cut by 1 base, the J end by 0 bases, with 10 bases between. The CDR3 sequence is 15 residues long. Per germline, CDR1 KGHSH and CDR2 LQKENI. The CDR3 DNA is TGTGCCAGCTCACCACGGGCAACCAGCTCCTACGAGCAGTACTTC. Its translation: CASSPRATSSYEQYF.

The CDR3 coding sequence is TGTGCCAGCAGCCAAGAAATGGTCAGGGCGGAGACCCAGTACTTC. As protein: CASSQEMVRAETQYF. The chain joins TRBV14 to TRBJ2-5; D possibly corresponds to TRBD1 (5 bases). Trimming took 0 bases from V and 5 from J, leaving 13 bases between them. This CDR3 is 15 amino acids long. Germline loops: CDR1 SGHDN, CDR2 FVKESK.

The V and J genes are TRBV27 and TRBJ1-5, with D possibly matching TRBD1 (5 bases). With 4 bases removed from V and 2 bases from J, the gap between germline ends came to 12 bases. The CDR3 loop spans 15 amino acids. From germline, CDR1 is MNHEY and CDR2 SMNVEV (reference sequence). As DNA, the CDR3 is TGTGCCAGCAGTTCTGTGGGGCTTGGCAATCAGCCCCAGCATTTT. Encoded protein: CASSSVGLGNQPQHF.

In this sample, this clone turned up once. The gene calls are TRBV6-5 and TRBJ2-5, with D tentatively TRBD1 (7 bases). The CDR3 has 15 residues. V was pared by 2 bases and J by 5 bases, with 15 bases between. CDR1 and CDR2 from the germline V gene are MNHEY and SVGAGI. The CDR3, as DNA: TGTGCCAGCAGTTACAGGAGGGGGCGAGAGGAGACCCAGTACTTC. This codes for CASSYRRGREETQYF.

This clone appeared a few times. The chain carries TRBV29-1 and TRBJ2-7; D is possibly TRBD2 (5 bases). CDR3 length equals 13 residues. V was cut by 5 bases and J by 0 bases, with 11 bases left in between. Looked up from germline, CDR1 is SQVTM and CDR2 is ANQGSEA. DNA for the CDR3: TGCAGCGTTCTATTGGGGAGCTCCTACGAGCAGTACTTC. Protein product: CSVLLGSSYEQYF.

The chain employs TRBV27 and TRBJ2-3; TRBD1 agrees at 10 bases. The CDR3 covers 17 residues. Trimming removed 5 bases from V and 5 bases from J; junction bases left unmatched: 13. The germline V gene has CDR1 MNHEY and CDR2 SMNVEV (reference sequence). The CDR3 nucleotides read TGTGCCAGCAGTCCCCAAGGGACAGGGGTGGCCATAGATACGCAGTATTTT. Protein sequence: CASSPQGTGVAIDTQYF.

The V gene is TRBV29-1, the J gene TRBJ2-1; TRBD2 aligns across 9 bases. CDR1 is SQVTM, CDR2 ANQGSEA, per germline. Germline trimming cut 4 bases from V and 10 bases from J; bases unmatched to any gene: 11. This CDR3 spans 14 amino acids. CDR3 amino acids: CSVAGTSWGREQFF. For the CDR3, the DNA is TGCAGCGTTGCCGGGACTAGCTGGGGGAGGGAGCAGTTCTTC.

The chain is built from TRBV27 and TRBJ2-1, with 8 nucleotides matching TRBD2. J gave up 6 bases and V 4 bases, and 2 bases lay outside the gene matches. Germline V gene lookup returns CDR1 MNHEY and CDR2 SMNVEV (reference sequence). CDR3 size: 13 residues. The CDR3 region has the DNA TGTGCCAGCAGTTCAGGACTAGCCAATGAGCAGTTCTTC. The encoded protein is CASSSGLANEQFF.

J is TRBJ2-7 and V is TRBV7-9; TRBD1 matches at 9 bases. The CDR3 totals 16 residues. Per the germline V gene, CDR1 is SEHNR and CDR2 is FQNEAQ (reference sequence). The V segment lost 2 bases and the J segment 2 bases; nucleotides outside the gene matches: 7. CDR3 protein: CASSLSTGGKAYEQYF. CDR3 nucleotides: TGTGCCAGCAGCTTAAGTACAGGGGGCAAAGCCTACGAGCAGTACTTC.